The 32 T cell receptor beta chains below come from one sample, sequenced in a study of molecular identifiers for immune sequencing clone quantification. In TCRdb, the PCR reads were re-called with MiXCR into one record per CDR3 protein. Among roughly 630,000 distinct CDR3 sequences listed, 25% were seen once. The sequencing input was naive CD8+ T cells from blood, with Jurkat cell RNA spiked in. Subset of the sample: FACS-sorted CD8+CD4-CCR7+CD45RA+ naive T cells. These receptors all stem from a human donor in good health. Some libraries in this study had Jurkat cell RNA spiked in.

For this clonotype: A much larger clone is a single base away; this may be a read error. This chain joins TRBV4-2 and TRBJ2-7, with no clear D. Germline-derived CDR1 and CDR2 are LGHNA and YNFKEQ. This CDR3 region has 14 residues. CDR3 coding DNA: TGTGCCAGCAGCCCCCGGACCAGCAACTACGGGCAGTACTTC. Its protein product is CASSPRTSNYGQYF.

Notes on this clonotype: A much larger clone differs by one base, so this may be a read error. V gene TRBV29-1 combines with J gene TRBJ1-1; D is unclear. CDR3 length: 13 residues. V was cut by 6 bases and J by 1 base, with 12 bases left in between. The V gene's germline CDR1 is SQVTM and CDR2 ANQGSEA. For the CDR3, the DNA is TGCAGCGTAACCCACAAGAGGAACACTGAAGCTTTCTTT. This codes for CSVTHKRNTEAFF.

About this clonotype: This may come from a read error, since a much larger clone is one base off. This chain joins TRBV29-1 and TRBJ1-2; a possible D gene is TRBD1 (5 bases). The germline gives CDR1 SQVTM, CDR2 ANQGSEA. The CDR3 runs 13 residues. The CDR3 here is CSVEEDKVYSYTF. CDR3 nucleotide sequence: TGCAGCGTTGAAGAGGACAAGGTCTATAGCTACACCTTC. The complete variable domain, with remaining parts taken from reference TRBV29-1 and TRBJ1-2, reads SAVISQKPSRDICQRGTSLTIQCQVDSQVTMMFWYRQQPGQSLTLIATANQGSEATYESGFVIDKFPISRPNLTFSTLTVSNMSPEDSSIYLCSVEEDKVYSYTFGSGTRLTVV.

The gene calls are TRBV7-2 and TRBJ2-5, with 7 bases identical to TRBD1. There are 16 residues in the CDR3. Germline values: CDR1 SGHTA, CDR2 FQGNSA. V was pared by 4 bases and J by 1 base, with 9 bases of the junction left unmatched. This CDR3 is CASSSAPTGAQETQYF. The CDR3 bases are TGTGCCAGCAGCTCAGCTCCCACAGGGGCCCAAGAGACCCAGTACTTC. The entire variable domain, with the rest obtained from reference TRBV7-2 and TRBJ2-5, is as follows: GAGVSQSPSNKVTEKGKDVELRCDPISGHTALYWYRQSLGQGLEFLIYFQGNSAPDKSGLPSDRFSAERTGGSVSTLTIQRTQQEDSAVYLCASSSAPTGAQETQYFGPGTRLLVL.

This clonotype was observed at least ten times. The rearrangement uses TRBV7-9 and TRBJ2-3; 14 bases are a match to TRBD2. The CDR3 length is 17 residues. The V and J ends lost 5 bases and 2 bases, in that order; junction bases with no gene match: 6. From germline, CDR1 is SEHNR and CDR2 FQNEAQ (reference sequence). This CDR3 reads CASSPGTSGSVTDTQYF. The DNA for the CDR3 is TGTGCCAGCAGCCCCGGGACTAGCGGGAGTGTCACAGATACGCAGTATTTT. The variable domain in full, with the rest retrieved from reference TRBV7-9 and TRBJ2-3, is DTGVSQNPRHKITKRGQNVTFRCDPISEHNRLYWYRQTLGQGPEFLTYFQNEAQLEKSRLLSDRFSAERPKGSFSTLEIQRTEQGDSAMYLCASSPGTSGSVTDTQYFGPGTRLTVL.

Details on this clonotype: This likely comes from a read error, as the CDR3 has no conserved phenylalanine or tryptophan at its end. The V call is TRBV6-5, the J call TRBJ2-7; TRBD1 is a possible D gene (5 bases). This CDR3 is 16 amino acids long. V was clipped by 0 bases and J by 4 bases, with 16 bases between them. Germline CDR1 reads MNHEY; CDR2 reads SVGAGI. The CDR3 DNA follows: TGTGCCAGCAGTTACTCCTCCAGGGTGAACATGTACGAGCAGTACCTC. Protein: CASSYSSRVNMYEQYL.

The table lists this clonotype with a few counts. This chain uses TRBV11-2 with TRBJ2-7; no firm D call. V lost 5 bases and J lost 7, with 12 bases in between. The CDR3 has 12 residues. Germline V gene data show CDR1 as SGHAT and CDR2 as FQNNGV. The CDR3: CASSRPQGEQYF. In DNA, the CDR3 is TGTGCCAGCAGCCGACCACAAGGAGAGCAGTACTTC.

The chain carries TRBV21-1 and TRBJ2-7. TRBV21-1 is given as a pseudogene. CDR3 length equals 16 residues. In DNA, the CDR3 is TGTGCCAGCAGCAAAGCGCGTATGGACCTCCGCTACGAGCAGTACTTC. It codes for CASSKARMDLRYEQYF.

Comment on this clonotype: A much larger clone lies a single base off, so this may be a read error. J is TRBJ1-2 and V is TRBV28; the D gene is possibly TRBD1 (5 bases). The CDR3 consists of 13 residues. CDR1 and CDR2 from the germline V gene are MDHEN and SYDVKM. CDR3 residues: CASSPGGTDGHTF. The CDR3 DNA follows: TGTGCCAGCAGTCCCGGAGGGACGGATGGCCACACCTTC.

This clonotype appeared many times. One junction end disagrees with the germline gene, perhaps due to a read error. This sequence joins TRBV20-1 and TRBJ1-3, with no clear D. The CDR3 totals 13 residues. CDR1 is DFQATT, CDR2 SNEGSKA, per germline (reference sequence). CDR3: CSARGDSGNTIYF. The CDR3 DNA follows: TGCAGTGCGAGAGGAGACTCTGGAAACACCATATATTTT.

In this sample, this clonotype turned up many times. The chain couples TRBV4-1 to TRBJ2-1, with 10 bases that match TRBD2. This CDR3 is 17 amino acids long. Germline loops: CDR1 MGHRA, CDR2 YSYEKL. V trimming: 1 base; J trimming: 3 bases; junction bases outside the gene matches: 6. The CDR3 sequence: CASSQAKLAGRYNEQFF. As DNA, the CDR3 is TGCGCCAGCAGCCAAGCAAAACTAGCGGGGCGCTACAATGAGCAGTTCTTC.

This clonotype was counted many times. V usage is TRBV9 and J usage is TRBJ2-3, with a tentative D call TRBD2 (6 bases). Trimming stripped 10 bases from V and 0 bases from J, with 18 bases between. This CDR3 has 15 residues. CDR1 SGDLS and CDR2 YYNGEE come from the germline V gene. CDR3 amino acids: CAGTCGGLSTDTQYF. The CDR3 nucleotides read TGTGCCGGTACCTGTGGGGGACTGAGCACAGATACGCAGTATTTT. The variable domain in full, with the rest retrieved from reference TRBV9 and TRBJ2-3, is DSGVTQTPKHLITATGQRVTLRCSPRSGDLSVYWYQQSLDQGLQFLIQYYNGEERAKGNILERFSAQQFPDLHSELNLSSLELGDSALYFCAGTCGGLSTDTQYFGPGTRLTVL.

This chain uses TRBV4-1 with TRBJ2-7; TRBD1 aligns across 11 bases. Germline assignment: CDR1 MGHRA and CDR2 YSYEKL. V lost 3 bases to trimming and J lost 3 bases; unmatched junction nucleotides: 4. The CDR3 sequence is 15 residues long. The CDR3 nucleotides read TGCGCCAGCAGCCAGAGGGGACAGGGGGTCTACGAGCAGTACTTC. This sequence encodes CASSQRGQGVYEQYF.

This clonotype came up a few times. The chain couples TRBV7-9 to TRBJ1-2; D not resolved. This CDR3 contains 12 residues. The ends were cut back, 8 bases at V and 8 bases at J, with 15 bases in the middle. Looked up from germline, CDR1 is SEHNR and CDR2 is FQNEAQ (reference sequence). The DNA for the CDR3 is TGTGCCAGCGTCGGATGGGCTATGGGCTACACCTTC. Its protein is CASVGWAMGYTF.

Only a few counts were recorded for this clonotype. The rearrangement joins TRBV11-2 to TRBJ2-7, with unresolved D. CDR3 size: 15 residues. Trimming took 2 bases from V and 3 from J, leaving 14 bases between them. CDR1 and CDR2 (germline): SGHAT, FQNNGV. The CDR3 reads CASSLYGGGVYEQYF. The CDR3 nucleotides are TGTGCCAGCAGCTTATACGGTGGCGGCGTCTACGAGCAGTACTTC.

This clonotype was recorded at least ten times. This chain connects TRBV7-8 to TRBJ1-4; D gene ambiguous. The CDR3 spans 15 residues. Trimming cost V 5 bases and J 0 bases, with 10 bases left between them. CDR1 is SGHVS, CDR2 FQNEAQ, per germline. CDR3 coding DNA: TGTGCCAGCAGCCCGTACAGATCAACTAATGAAAAACTGTTTTTT. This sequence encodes CASSPYRSTNEKLFF. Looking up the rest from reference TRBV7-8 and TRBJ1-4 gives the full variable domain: GAGVSQSPRYKVAKRGQDVALRCDPISGHVSLFWYQQALGQGPEFLTYFQNEAQLDKSGLPSDRFFAERPEGSVSTLKIQRTQQEDSAVYLCASSPYRSTNEKLFFGSGTQLSVL.

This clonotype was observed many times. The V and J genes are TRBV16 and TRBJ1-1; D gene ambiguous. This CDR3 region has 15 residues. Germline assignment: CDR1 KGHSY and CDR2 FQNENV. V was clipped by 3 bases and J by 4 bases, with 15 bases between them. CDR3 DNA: TGTGCCAGCAGCCACGTTCGGGCCTCAATCACTGAAGCTTTCTTT. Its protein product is CASSHVRASITEAFF.

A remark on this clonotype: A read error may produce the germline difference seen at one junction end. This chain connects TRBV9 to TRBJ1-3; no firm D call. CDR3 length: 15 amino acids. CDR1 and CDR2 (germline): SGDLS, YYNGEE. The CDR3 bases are TGTGCCAGCAGCAGTAGTGGCAGCTCTGGAAACACCACATATTTT. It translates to CASSSSGSSGNTTYF.

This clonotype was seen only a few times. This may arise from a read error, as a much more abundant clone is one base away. The CDR3 reads CAGSFGVKETQYF. The CDR3 bases are TGTGCCGGCAGCTTCGGGGTAAAAGAGACCCAGTACTTC. This chain connects TRBV6-5 to TRBJ2-5; TRBD2 is a possible D gene (5 bases). Germline CDR1 and CDR2: MNHEY and SVGAGI. The CDR3 runs to 13 residues.

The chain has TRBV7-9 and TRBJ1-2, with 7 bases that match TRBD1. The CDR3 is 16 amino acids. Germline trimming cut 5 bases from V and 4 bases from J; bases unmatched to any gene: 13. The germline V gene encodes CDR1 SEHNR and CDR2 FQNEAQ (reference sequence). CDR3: CASSQFGRGNIYGYTF. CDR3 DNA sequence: TGTGCCAGCAGCCAATTTGGCAGGGGGAATATCTATGGCTACACCTTC.

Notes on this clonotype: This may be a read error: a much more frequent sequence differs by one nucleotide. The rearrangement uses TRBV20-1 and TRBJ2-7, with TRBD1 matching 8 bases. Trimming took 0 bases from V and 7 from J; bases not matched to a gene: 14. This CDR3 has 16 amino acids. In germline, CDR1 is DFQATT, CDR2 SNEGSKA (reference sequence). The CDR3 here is CSARDAEGQVLWEQYF. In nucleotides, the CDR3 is TGCAGTGCTAGAGATGCGGAGGGACAGGTACTTTGGGAGCAGTACTTC.

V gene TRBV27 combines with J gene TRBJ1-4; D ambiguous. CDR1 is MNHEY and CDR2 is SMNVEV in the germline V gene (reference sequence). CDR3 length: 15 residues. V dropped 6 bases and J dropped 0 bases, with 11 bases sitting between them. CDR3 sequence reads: CASSERHSTNEKLFF. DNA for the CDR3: TGTGCCAGCAGCGAAAGACATTCAACTAATGAAAAACTGTTTTTT.

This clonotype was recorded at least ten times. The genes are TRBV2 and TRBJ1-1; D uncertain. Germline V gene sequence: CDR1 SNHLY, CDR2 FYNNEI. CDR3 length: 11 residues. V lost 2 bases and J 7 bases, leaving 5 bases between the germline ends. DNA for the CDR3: TGTGCCAGCAGTGAATTGCTTGAAGCTTTCTTT. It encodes CASSELLEAFF.

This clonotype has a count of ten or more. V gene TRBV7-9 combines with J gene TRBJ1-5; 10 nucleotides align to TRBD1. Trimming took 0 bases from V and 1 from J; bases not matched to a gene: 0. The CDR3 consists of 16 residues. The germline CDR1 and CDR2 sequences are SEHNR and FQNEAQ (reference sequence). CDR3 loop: CASSLADRGSNQPQHF. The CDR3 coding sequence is TGTGCCAGCAGCTTAGCGGACAGGGGGAGCAATCAGCCCCAGCATTTT.

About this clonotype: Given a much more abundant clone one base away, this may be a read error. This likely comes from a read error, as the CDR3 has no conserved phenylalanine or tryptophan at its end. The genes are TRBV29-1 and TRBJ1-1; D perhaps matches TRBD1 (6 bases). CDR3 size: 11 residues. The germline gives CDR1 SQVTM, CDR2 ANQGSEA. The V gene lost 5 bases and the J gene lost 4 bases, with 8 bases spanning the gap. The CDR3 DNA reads TGCAGCGTTACAGGGATCACTGAAGCTTTCCTT. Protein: CSVTGITEAFL.

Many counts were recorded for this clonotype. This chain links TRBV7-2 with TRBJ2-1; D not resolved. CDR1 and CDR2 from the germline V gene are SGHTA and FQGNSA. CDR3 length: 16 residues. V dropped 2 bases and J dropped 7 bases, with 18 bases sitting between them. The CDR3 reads CASSLSAAPSRNEQFF. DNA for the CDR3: TGTGCCAGCAGCTTAAGCGCCGCCCCAAGTCGGAATGAGCAGTTCTTC.

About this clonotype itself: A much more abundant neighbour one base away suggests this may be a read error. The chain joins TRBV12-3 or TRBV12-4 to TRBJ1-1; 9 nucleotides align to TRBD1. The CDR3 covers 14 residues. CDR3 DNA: TGTGCCAGCAGCATAGGACAGGGGAACACTGAAGTTTTCTTT. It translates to CASSIGQGNTEVFF.

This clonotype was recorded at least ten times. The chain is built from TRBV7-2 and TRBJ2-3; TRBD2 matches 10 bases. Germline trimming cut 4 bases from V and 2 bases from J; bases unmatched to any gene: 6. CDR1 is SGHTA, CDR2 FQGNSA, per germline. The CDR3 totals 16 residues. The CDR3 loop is CASSSWTSGYTDTQYF. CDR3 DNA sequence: TGTGCCAGCAGCTCCTGGACTAGCGGATACACAGATACGCAGTATTTT. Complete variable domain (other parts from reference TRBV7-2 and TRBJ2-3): GAGVSQSPSNKVTEKGKDVELRCDPISGHTALYWYRQSLGQGLEFLIYFQGNSAPDKSGLPSDRFSAERTGGSVSTLTIQRTQQEDSAVYLCASSSWTSGYTDTQYFGPGTRLTVL.

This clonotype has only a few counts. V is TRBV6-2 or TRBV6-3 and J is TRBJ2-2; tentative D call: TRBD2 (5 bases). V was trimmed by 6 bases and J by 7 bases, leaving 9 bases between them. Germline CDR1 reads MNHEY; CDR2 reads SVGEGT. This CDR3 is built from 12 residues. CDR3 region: CASRPDYGELFF. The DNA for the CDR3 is TGTGCCAGCAGACCTGACTACGGGGAGCTGTTTTTT.

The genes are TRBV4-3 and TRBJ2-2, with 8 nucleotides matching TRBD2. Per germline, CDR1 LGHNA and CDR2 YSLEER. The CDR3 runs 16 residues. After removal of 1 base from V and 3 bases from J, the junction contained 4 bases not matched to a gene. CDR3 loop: CASSQAGGPDTGELFF. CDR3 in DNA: TGCGCCAGCAGCCAAGCGGGGGGGCCAGACACCGGGGAGCTGTTTTTT.

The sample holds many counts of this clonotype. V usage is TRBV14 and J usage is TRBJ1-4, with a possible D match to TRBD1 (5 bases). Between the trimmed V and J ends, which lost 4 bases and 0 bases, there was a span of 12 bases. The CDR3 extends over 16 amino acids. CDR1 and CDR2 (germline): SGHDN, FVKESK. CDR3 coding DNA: TGTGCCAGCAGCCCCTGGGACCGTGCAACTAATGAAAAACTGTTTTTT. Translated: CASSPWDRATNEKLFF.

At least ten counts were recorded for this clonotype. The CDR3 protein is CASSPGLGTYEQYF. CDR3 nucleotide sequence: TGTGCCAGCAGCCCGGGACTAGGGACCTACGAGCAGTACTTC. The chain combines TRBV5-6 with TRBJ2-7; the match to TRBD2 covers 8 bases. The germline V gene encodes CDR1 SGHDT and CDR2 YYEEEE. The CDR3 covers 14 residues. The trim removed 4 bases at V and 2 bases at J, leaving 5 bases unmatched. Full variable domain (outside the CDR3, taken from reference TRBV5-6 and TRBJ2-7): DAGVTQSPTHLIKTRGQQVTLRCSPKSGHDTVSWYQQALGQGPQFIFQYYEEEERQRGNFPDRFSGHQFPNYSSELNVNALLLGDSALYLCASSPGLGTYEQYFGPGTRLTVT.